A single sample is the source of the 15 T cell receptor beta chains below, sequenced in a study of blood T cells in healthy people across ages. Primed by a sample-barcoded 5' primer and a J-beta primer mix, a second PCR proceeded for about 6 to 12 cycles. TCRdb used MiXCR to reprocess the 5' RACE reads, holding one entry per CDR3 protein. The sample yields roughly 800,000 distinct CDR3 sequences, more than 45% seen once. Material for sequencing was blood. The source of these receptors is a man younger than 45 in good health.

In DNA form, the CDR3 reads TGTGCCAGCAGCTATAGCGGGGGGTCCGCAGATACGCAGTATTTT. As protein: CASSYSGGSADTQYF. This chain uses TRBV7-2 with TRBJ2-3, with 10 bases fitting TRBD2. The CDR3 covers 15 residues. Trimming took 4 bases from V and 4 from J; bases not matched to a gene: 5. Germline-derived CDR1 and CDR2 are SGHTA and FQGNSA.

The V gene is TRBV11-2, the J gene TRBJ2-3, with D perhaps TRBD2 (5 bases). In germline, CDR1 is SGHAT, CDR2 FQNNGV. Trimming took 5 bases from V and 13 from J, leaving 25 bases between them. The CDR3 is 15 amino acids. The CDR3 region is CASSPPKRVEAEEYF. The CDR3 DNA reads as TGTGCCAGCAGCCCCCCTAAGAGAGTGGAGGCGGAAGAGTATTTT.

This rearrangement joins TRBV7-4 to TRBJ2-7; no definite D call. Per the germline V gene, CDR1 is SGHVT and CDR2 is SQSDAQ. Trimming removed 2 bases from V and 1 base from J, with 12 bases in between. The length of the CDR3 is 15 residues. CDR3 bases: TGTGCCAGCAGCTTAAGGGCAGACGTATCCTACGAGCAGTACTTC. This sequence encodes CASSLRADVSYEQYF.

The chain links TRBV20-1 to TRBJ1-6; no reliable D call. This CDR3 contains 13 residues. From germline, CDR1 is DFQATT and CDR2 SNEGSKA (reference sequence). Trimming pared 1 base from V and 8 bases from J, leaving 9 bases between. This chain's CDR3 is CSARASVDSPLHF. The DNA for the CDR3 is TGCAGTGCTAGAGCATCGGTGGATTCACCCCTCCACTTT.

V gene TRBV9 combines with J gene TRBJ2-1; a weak D match, TRBD2 (6 bases). The CDR3 extends over 15 amino acids. V was shortened by 3 bases and J by 6 bases, with 16 bases between the two germline ends. The germline gives CDR1 SGDLS, CDR2 YYNGEE. In nucleotides, the CDR3 is TGTGCCAGCAGCGGGCCCGGGACTCCAATCAATGAGCAGTTCTTC. This encodes CASSGPGTPINEQFF. The variable domain in full, with the rest retrieved from reference TRBV9 and TRBJ2-1, is DSGVTQTPKHLITATGQRVTLRCSPRSGDLSVYWYQQSLDQGLQFLIQYYNGEERAKGNILERFSAQQFPDLHSELNLSSLELGDSALYFCASSGPGTPINEQFFGPGTRLTVL.

The genes are TRBV29-1 and TRBJ1-5; 7 nucleotides align to TRBD1. CDR1 and CDR2 (germline): SQVTM, ANQGSEA. This CDR3 spans 14 amino acids. J lost 4 bases, V lost 6 bases, and 9 bases had no gene match. The CDR3 spells CSVATGNGNQPQHF. The CDR3, as DNA: TGCAGCGTCGCGACAGGGAACGGGAATCAGCCCCAGCATTTT.

This clonotype was counted a few times. This chain links TRBV6-1 with TRBJ1-2; TRBD1 is a possible D gene (5 bases). Between the trimmed V and J ends, which lost 0 bases and 7 bases, there was a span of 12 bases. CDR1 and CDR2 from the germline V gene are MNHNS and SASEGT. The CDR3 covers 14 residues. This CDR3 is CASSEAPGRAGYTF. As DNA, the CDR3 is TGTGCCAGCAGTGAAGCGCCAGGGCGGGCTGGCTACACCTTC.

A single count supports this clonotype. The chain has TRBV25-1 and TRBJ2-3, with D uncertain. This CDR3 comprises 12 residues. CDR1 MGHDK and CDR2 SYGVNS come from the germline V gene. V shed 7 bases and J shed 5 bases, with 10 bases lying between them. The CDR3: CASKRWGDTQYF. In DNA form, the CDR3 reads TGTGCCAGCAAGCGTTGGGGAGATACGCAGTATTTT. Complete variable domain (other parts from reference TRBV25-1 and TRBJ2-3): EADIYQTPRYLVIGTGKKITLECSQTMGHDKMYWYQQDPGMELHLIHYSYGVNSTEKGDLSSESTVSRIRTEHFPLTLESARPSHTSQYLCASKRWGDTQYFGPGTRLTVL.

J is TRBJ2-3 and V is TRBV18; D gene uncertain. The CDR3 extends over 16 amino acids. V dropped 3 bases and J dropped 2 bases, with 15 bases sitting between them. Germline V lookup: CDR1 KGHSH, CDR2 LQKENI. The CDR3 protein is CASSPSESQITDTQYF. CDR3 in DNA: TGTGCCAGCTCACCGTCGGAGAGTCAAATCACAGATACGCAGTATTTT.

The chain joins TRBV7-9 to TRBJ2-3; D is ambiguous. The CDR3 sequence is 13 residues long. Per germline, CDR1 SEHNR and CDR2 FQNEAQ (reference sequence). The V and J ends lost 5 bases and 7 bases respectively, with 13 bases between them. As DNA, the CDR3 is TGTGCCAGCAGCCCGTCGCCCCAACATACGCAGTATTTT. It is translated as CASSPSPQHTQYF.

This clonotype is a singleton in its sample. The chain links TRBV6-1 to TRBJ2-7, with 11 bases lining up with TRBD2. The germline V gene encodes CDR1 MNHNS and CDR2 SASEGT. CDR3 length equals 16 residues. The V gene end was trimmed by 6 bases and the J gene end by 6 bases; junction bases not matched to a gene: 13. CDR3 nucleotides: TGTGCCAGCAGCCCCACTAGCGGGGGCTACACTCTCGAGCAGTACTTC. This sequence encodes CASSPTSGGYTLEQYF.

V is TRBV28 and J is TRBJ2-7, with D possibly being TRBD1 (5 bases). The length of the CDR3 is 11 residues. Germline lookup yields CDR1 MDHEN and CDR2 SYDVKM. V was trimmed by 8 bases and J by 10 bases, leaving 15 bases between them. The CDR3 region is CASRLQTVQYF. CDR3 nucleotide sequence: TGTGCCAGCCGTCTCCAGACAGTACAGTACTTC.

The chain carries TRBV20-1 and TRBJ2-7, with TRBD2 matching 13 bases. This CDR3 spans 15 amino acids. Germline V gene data show CDR1 as DFQATT and CDR2 as SNEGSKA (reference sequence). Trimming cost V 6 bases and J 3 bases; bases outside gene matches: 8. The CDR3 DNA sequence: TGCAGTGCCCTAAGGGGGACTAGCGGGAACTACGAGCAGTACTTC. This gives the protein CSALRGTSGNYEQYF.

The rearrangement links TRBV20-1 to TRBJ2-4, with 9 bases identical to TRBD2. With the DNA end fitting TRBJ2-5 better, the J assignment may be wrong. CDR3 size: 14 residues. Germline V gene data show CDR1 as DFQATT and CDR2 as SNEGSKA (reference sequence). CDR3 bases: TGCAGCACTCGTAGCGGGAGAGAGGTAGAGACCCAGTACTTC. Its protein product is CSTRSGREVETQYF.

The V and J genes are TRBV7-2 and TRBJ2-4; a weak D match, TRBD1 (5 bases). The J call may not be correct, given that the DNA end is closer to TRBJ2-7. From germline, CDR1 is SGHTA and CDR2 FQGNSA. This CDR3 spans 14 amino acids. The CDR3 bases are TGTGCCAGCAGCTCCCAGGGTTTTGGGGTCGAGCAGTACTTC. Protein: CASSSQGFGVEQYF.